The clone carrying this TCR beta chain was detected only once. Its antigen is still unknown. Sequencing was performed with immunoSEQ multiplex PCR; in TCRdb, only in-frame clones are kept and a portion is missing. The table shows approximately 150,000 clones, with about 87% occurring only once. CDR1 and CDR2 from the germline V gene are MNHEY and SVGAGI. V was pared by 0 bases and J by 3 bases, with 8 bases between. There are 14 residues in the CDR3. The data derive from a study of cytomegalovirus exposure and HLA in healthy donors. Findings and caveats of the study: The tendency of first-cohort TCR clusters to co-occur in the 100 to 150 validation repertoires was identified by a subsequent analysis.

This clonotype was sampled from a young man in good health and CMV-seropositive. The chain joins TRBV6-5 to TRBJ1-1, with no clear D. The sample consisted of PBMCs. CDR3 sequence: CASSYSGDYTEAFF. The CDR3 bases are TGTGCCAGCAGTTACTCAGGTGACTACACTGAAGCTTTCTTT.